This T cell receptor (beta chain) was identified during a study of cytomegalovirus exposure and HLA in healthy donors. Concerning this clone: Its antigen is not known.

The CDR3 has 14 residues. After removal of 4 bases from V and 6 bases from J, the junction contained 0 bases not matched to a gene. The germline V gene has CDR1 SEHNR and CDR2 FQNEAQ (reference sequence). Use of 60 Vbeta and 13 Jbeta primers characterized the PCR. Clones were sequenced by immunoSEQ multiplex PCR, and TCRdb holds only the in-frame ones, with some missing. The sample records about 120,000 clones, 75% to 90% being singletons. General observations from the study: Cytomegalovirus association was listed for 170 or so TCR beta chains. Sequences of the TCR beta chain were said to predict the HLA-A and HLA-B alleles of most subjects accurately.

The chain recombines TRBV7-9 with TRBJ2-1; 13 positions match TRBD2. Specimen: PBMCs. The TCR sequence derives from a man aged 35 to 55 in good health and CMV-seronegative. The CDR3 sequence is CASSWTSGSNEQFF. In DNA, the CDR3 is TGTGCCAGCAGCTGGACTAGCGGGAGCAATGAGCAGTTCTTC. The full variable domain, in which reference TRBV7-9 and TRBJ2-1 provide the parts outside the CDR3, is DTGVSQNPRHKITKRGQNVTFRCDPISEHNRLYWYRQTLGQGPEFLTYFQNEAQLEKSRLLSDRFSAERPKGSFSTLEIQRTEQGDSAMYLCASSWTSGSNEQFFGPGTRLTVL.